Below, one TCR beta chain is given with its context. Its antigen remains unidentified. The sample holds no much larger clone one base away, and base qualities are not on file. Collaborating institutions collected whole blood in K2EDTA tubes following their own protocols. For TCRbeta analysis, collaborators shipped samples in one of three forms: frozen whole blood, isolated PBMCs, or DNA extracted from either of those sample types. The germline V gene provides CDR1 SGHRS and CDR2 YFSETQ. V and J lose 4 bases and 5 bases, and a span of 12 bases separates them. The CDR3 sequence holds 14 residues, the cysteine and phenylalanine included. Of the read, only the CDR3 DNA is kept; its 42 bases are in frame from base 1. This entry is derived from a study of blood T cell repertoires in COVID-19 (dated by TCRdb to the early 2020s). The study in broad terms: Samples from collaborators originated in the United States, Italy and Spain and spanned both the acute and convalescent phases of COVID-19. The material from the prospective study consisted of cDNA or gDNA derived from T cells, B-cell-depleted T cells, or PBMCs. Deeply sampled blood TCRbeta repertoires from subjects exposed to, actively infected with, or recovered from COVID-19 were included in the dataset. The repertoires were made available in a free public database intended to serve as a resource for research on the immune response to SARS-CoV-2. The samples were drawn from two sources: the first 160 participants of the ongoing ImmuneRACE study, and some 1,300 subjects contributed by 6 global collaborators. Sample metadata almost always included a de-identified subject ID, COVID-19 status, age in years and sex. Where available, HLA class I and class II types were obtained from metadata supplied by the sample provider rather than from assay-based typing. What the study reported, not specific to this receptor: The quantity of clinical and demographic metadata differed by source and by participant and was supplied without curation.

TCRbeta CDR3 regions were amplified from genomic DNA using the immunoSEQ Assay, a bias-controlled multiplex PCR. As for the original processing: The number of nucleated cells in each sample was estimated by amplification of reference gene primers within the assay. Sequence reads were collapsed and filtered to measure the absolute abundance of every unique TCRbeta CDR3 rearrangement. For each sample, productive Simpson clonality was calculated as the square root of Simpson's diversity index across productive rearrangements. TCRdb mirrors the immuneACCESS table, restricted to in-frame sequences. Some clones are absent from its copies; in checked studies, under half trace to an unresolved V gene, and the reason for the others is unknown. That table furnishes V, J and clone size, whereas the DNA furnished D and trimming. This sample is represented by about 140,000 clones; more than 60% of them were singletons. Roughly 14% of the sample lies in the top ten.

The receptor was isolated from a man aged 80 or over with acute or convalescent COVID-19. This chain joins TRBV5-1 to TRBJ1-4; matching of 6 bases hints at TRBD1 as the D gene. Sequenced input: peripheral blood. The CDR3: CASSQGQFNEKLFF. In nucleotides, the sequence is TGCGCCAGCAGCCAAGGACAGTTCAATGAAAAACTGTTTTTT.